A single sample gave rise to the 6 T cell receptor beta chains below, sequenced in a study of Ad26.COV2.S vaccination and SARS-CoV-2 variants. Documented treatment: 19 received Ad26.COV2.S at low or high dose, single or two shots; 5 received placebo; per-sample allocation not given. Sampling was done on day 63 after the first vaccine or placebo injection. Only in-frame clones appear in the TCRdb table, and some are missing; sequencing was by immunoSEQ multiplex PCR. The sample records a few hundred thousand clones, approximately 90% being singletons. The sample was peripheral blood, taken in a trial of Ad26.COV2.S vaccine versus placebo. These receptors originate from a person aged 18-65 years who received the Ad26.COV2.S COVID-19 vaccine or a placebo.

The chain has TRBV7-8 and TRBJ2-2, with 8 bases that match TRBD2. Losses at the gene ends were 5 bases for V and 4 bases for J; bases not matched to a gene: 6. Germline V gives CDR1 SGHVS, CDR2 FQNEAQ. CDR3 length: 15 amino acids. DNA of the CDR3: TGTGCCAGCAGCCGCCGGGGGGGATTCACCGGGGAGCTGTTTTTT. It is translated as CASSRRGGFTGELFF.

The rearrangement links TRBV7-9 to TRBJ1-5, with TRBD1 matching over 7 bases. CDR3 length equals 16 residues. V shed 1 base, J shed 4 bases, and the junction held 7 bases outside the gene matches. Germline V CDR1 and CDR2: SEHNR, FQNEAQ (reference sequence). The CDR3 nucleotides are TGTGCCAGCAGCTTAGGGGTAGGGGGCGGGAATCAGCCCCAGCATTTT. The encoded protein is CASSLGVGGGNQPQHF.

This clone was seen only once. V is TRBV2 and J is TRBJ2-3, with TRBD2 matching 11 bases. The CDR3 runs to 15 residues. Unmatched junction bases numbered 6, after V lost 5 bases and J lost 5 bases. Germline V gene data show CDR1 as SNHLY and CDR2 as FYNNEI. CDR3 sequence reads: CASSLAGGPGDTQYF. The CDR3 coding sequence is TGTGCCAGCAGTTTAGCGGGGGGGCCGGGAGATACGCAGTATTTT. Full variable domain (rest looked up from reference TRBV2 and TRBJ2-3): EPEVTQTPSHQVTQMGQEVILRCVPISNHLYFYWYRQILGQKVEFLVSFYNNEISEKSEIFDDQFSVERPDGSNFTLKIRSTKLEDSAMYFCASSLAGGPGDTQYFGPGTRLTVL.

The chain carries TRBV5-6 and TRBJ2-2, with TRBD1 identical over 8 bases. Germline values: CDR1 SGHDT, CDR2 YYEEEE. There are 17 residues in the CDR3. Trimming removed 4 bases from V and 7 bases from J; junction bases left unmatched: 15. The CDR3 region is CASSPRPGQGLVGELFF. The CDR3 DNA is TGTGCCAGCAGCCCAAGACCTGGACAGGGTTTGGTCGGGGAGCTGTTTTTT.

The CDR3, as DNA: TGTGCCAGCAGTGAGGGAGAGTATGGCTACACCTTC. As protein: CASSEGEYGYTF. The chain has TRBV2 and TRBJ1-2; D remains ambiguous. The germline CDR1 and CDR2 sequences are SNHLY and FYNNEI. V shed 3 bases and J shed 5 bases, with 7 bases lying between them. This CDR3 contains 12 residues.

The V gene is TRBV20-1, the J gene TRBJ2-7; D unclear. This CDR3 contains 13 residues. The V end was cut by 3 bases, the J end by 0 bases, with 9 bases between. Germline CDR1 and CDR2: DFQATT and SNEGSKA (reference sequence). The CDR3 loop reads CSASSGSSYEQYF. CDR3 DNA: TGCAGTGCTAGTTCAGGTAGCTCCTACGAGCAGTACTTC.